This is a list of T cell receptor beta chains from one sample in a study of OX40 agonist ivuxolimab in advanced cancers. Profiled with immunoSEQ multiplex PCR; TCRdb holds only in-frame clones, not every one. This sample has about 98,000 clones, with around 90% found just once. The sequences come from CD4+ or CD8+ T cells sorted from blood, collected in a trial of the OX40 agonist ivuxolimab. The receptors derive from an adult with an advanced solid tumor such as melanoma, head and neck, liver or kidney cancer. CDR3s leave out the opening cysteine and the closing phenylalanine or tryptophan. Clone size is shown for a subset of rows, as once, few, many or a class of expanded clone.

TRBV12-5 | - | ASGLLVGAPNAGELF
TRBV28 | - | ASSWATGFQSHEQF
TRBV7-2 | - | ASSLSPDYYGYT
TRBV29-1 | - | SVVRDRGLQGYT
TRBV4-2 | - | ASSPRTGIEAF
TRBV10-3 | - | AISTGRGGTEAF
TRBV7-9 | - | ASSLGTSSQQY
TRBV29-1 | - | SVEDQASGTVSTDTQY
TRBV7-9 | - | ASSPAQRTGNEKLF
TRBV2 | - | ASKERLETDTQY
TRBV5-1 | - | ASSLDPEYSYEQY
TRBV6-5 | - | ASSAGRGGEQY
TRBV5-1 | - | ASSLGVGAGEQF
TRBV15 | - | ATSSVSGGEGHTEAF
TRBV27 | - | ASGRPASPGELF
TRBV5-4 | few | ASREGTADEKLF
TRBV7-8 | - | ASSLEPGRGVNTEAF
TRBV18 | - | ASSPPRAEEELF
TRBV2 | - | ASSGRIRTDTQY
TRBV10-1 | - | ASSAQGKGEKLF
TRBV7-8 | - | ASSRPPYQETQY
TRBV5-1 | - | ASSLEQGTKNIQY
TRBV5-1 | - | ASSLEGPAYEQY
TRBV5-1 | - | ASSLEGIYGYT
TRBV7-2 | - | ASSFSGGDQPQH
TRBV16 | - | ASSQWGQSSGNTIY
TRBV6-1 | - | ASSDLVQF
TRBV5-1 | - | ASSAYAGGRADTQY
TRBV6-6 | - | ASSSGQPQETQY
TRBV5-1 | - | ASSLGLAGGTDTQY
TRBV11-2 | - | ASSTIYGTGSSYEQY
TRBV7-2 | - | ASSFQGGQETQY
TRBV5-6 | - | ATNPGLTYNEQF
TRBV9 | - | ASSPGGGRWAQY
TRBV5-6 | - | ASRLRANTDTQY
TRBV28 | once | ASSPLGDYEQY
TRBV5-4 | few | ASRLSGVQETQY
TRBV27 | - | ASSLWGGEETQY
TRBV9 | - | ASSRDRGTYEQY
TRBV7-9 | - | ASSYDNQPQH
TRBV13 | - | ASSLGGQGAGNTIY
TRBV19 | - | ASSPVDQPQH
TRBV7-3 | - | ASSPGAESLVTEAF
TRBV7-9 | - | AIPAIAGGLTGTGELF
TRBV25-1 | - | ATQQGGNEQF
TRBV7-3 | - | ASSDSGANVLT
TRBV27 | - | ASSPWASSYNEQF
TRBV28 | - | ASSIDLRGTEAF
TRBV2 | - | ASSDPGGPDTQY
TRBV6-5 | - | ASRTGSTYEQY
TRBV7-6 | - | ASSLEGQGTEAF
TRBV10-2 | - | ASSFDIPGEQY
TRBV5-1 | - | ASSSQIGQGGNTGELF